The rows below give T cell receptor beta chains drawn from one sample of a study of T cells in localized non-small cell lung cancer. Profiled with immunoSEQ multiplex PCR; TCRdb holds only in-frame clones, not every one. Among 3,200 or so clones listed, 25% to 30% were seen once. Sequencing was performed on lung tumor tissue, taken before any cancer treatment. The receptors come from a man aged 35 to 69 with stage III lung adenocarcinoma. CDR3s include the opening cysteine and the closing phenylalanine or tryptophan. Fields, in order: V gene, D gene, clone size, J gene, CDR3 protein, CDR3 DNA. A D gene is named only where the DNA matches it firmly. Not all rows give a size; the values are once, few, many and, for expanded clones, a class.

v_gene: TRBV6-8; d_gene: -; abundance: medium-sized; j_gene: TRBJ1-5; CDR3aa: CASRSLGRHQPQHF; CDR3nt: TGTGCCAGCAGGTCTTTGGGTCGTCATCAGCCCCAGCATTTT
v_gene: TRBV14; d_gene: -; abundance: -; j_gene: TRBJ2-3; CDR3aa: CASSHLRLGALLDTQYF; CDR3nt: TGTGCCAGCAGCCATTTAAGGTTAGGGGCGTTACTGGATACGCAGTATTTT
v_gene: TRBV11-3; d_gene: -; abundance: medium-sized; j_gene: TRBJ2-1; CDR3aa: CASSARTGISSYNEQFF; CDR3nt: TGTGCCAGCAGCGCACGAACAGGAATAAGCTCCTACAATGAGCAGTTCTTC
v_gene: TRBV19; d_gene: TRBD1; abundance: -; j_gene: TRBJ1-1; CDR3aa: CASRDRSAGAFF; CDR3nt: TGTGCCAGCCGGGACAGGTCGGCGGGAGCTTTCTTT
v_gene: TRBV11-1; d_gene: TRBD1; abundance: -; j_gene: TRBJ1-3; CDR3aa: CASSGRTGRLRNTIYF; CDR3nt: TGTGCCAGCAGCGGCCGGACAGGACGACTGAGAAACACCATATATTTT
v_gene: TRBV6-8; d_gene: -; abundance: medium-sized; j_gene: TRBJ2-2; CDR3aa: CASRWDRAGELFF; CDR3nt: TGTGCCAGCAGGTGGGACCGCGCCGGGGAGCTGTTTTTT
v_gene: TRBV19; d_gene: -; abundance: -; j_gene: TRBJ1-6; CDR3aa: CASSITLRSQSPLHF; CDR3nt: TGTGCCAGTAGTATCACTCTCAGGTCACAGTCACCCCTCCACTTT
v_gene: TRBV6-8; d_gene: -; abundance: medium-sized; j_gene: TRBJ1-5; CDR3aa: CASSPRDNYQPQHF; CDR3nt: TGTGCCAGCAGTCCCCGGGACAACTATCAGCCCCAGCATTTT
v_gene: TRBV11-3; d_gene: -; abundance: -; j_gene: TRBJ1-4; CDR3aa: CASSLNARAYEKLFF; CDR3nt: TGTGCCAGCAGCTTAAACGCACGCGCATATGAAAAACTGTTTTTT
v_gene: TRBV11-3; d_gene: TRBD2; abundance: -; j_gene: TRBJ2-7; CDR3aa: CASSLRLAPGEQYF; CDR3nt: TGTGCCAGCAGCCTCCGACTAGCCCCGGGGGAGCAGTACTTC
v_gene: TRBV30; d_gene: -; abundance: -; j_gene: TRBJ2-3; CDR3aa: CAWSVSDTQYF; CDR3nt: TGTGCCTGGAGTGTATCAGATACGCAGTATTTT
v_gene: TRBV4-1; d_gene: -; abundance: -; j_gene: TRBJ1-1; CDR3aa: CASSQVGNTEAFF; CDR3nt: TGCGCCAGCAGCCAAGTGGGGAACACTGAAGCTTTCTTT
v_gene: TRBV2; d_gene: -; abundance: medium-sized; j_gene: TRBJ2-5; CDR3aa: CASAEGWGGGETQYF; CDR3nt: TGTGCCAGCGCAGAAGGGTGGGGGGGCGGCGAGACCCAGTACTTC
v_gene: TRBV28; d_gene: -; abundance: -; j_gene: TRBJ1-3; CDR3aa: CASRSQGPGNTIYF; CDR3nt: TGTGCCAGCAGATCCCAGGGGCCAGGAAACACCATATATTTT
v_gene: TRBV9; d_gene: TRBD1; abundance: -; j_gene: TRBJ2-5; CDR3aa: CASSLWTGRGETQYF; CDR3nt: TGTGCCAGCAGCCTTTGGACAGGACGGGGAGAGACCCAGTACTTC
v_gene: TRBV9; d_gene: -; abundance: large; j_gene: TRBJ1-5; CDR3aa: CASSERADNQPQHF; CDR3nt: TGTGCCAGCAGTGAGAGGGCTGACAATCAGCCCCAGCATTTT
v_gene: TRBV19; d_gene: TRBD1; abundance: medium-sized; j_gene: TRBJ2-5; CDR3aa: CASSPLGDRGGKTQYF; CDR3nt: TGTGCCAGTAGCCCTCTCGGGGACAGGGGAGGGAAGACCCAGTACTTC
v_gene: TRBV4-1; d_gene: -; abundance: -; j_gene: TRBJ1-3; CDR3aa: CASSLAGVGGNTIYF; CDR3nt: TGCGCCAGCAGCCTAGCGGGGGTCGGTGGAAACACCATATATTTT
v_gene: TRBV11-3; d_gene: -; abundance: -; j_gene: TRBJ2-6; CDR3aa: CASSLNPAGANVLTF; CDR3nt: TGTGCCAGCAGCTTAAACCCCGCTGGGGCCAACGTCCTGACTTTC
v_gene: TRBV5-1; d_gene: TRBD2; abundance: -; j_gene: TRBJ2-7; CDR3aa: CASSPGGTSGTYEQYF; CDR3nt: TGCGCCAGCAGCCCAGGGGGGACTAGCGGGACCTACGAGCAGTACTTC
v_gene: TRBV29-1; d_gene: TRBD1; abundance: -; j_gene: TRBJ2-3; CDR3aa: CSTETGDDTQYF; CDR3nt: TGCAGCACAGAGACAGGGGACGATACGCAGTATTTT
v_gene: TRBV19; d_gene: -; abundance: -; j_gene: TRBJ2-2; CDR3aa: CASSIGDRLTGELFF; CDR3nt: TGTGCCAGTAGTATAGGGGATCGCTTAACCGGGGAGCTGTTTTTT
v_gene: TRBV9; d_gene: -; abundance: medium-sized; j_gene: TRBJ1-2; CDR3aa: CASSLGPATYGYTF; CDR3nt: TGTGCCAGCAGCCTCGGCCCGGCGACCTATGGCTACACCTTC
v_gene: TRBV14; d_gene: -; abundance: -; j_gene: TRBJ2-5; CDR3aa: CASSQDYPKEETQYF; CDR3nt: TGTGCCAGCAGCCAAGATTATCCGAAAGAAGAGACCCAGTACTTC
v_gene: TRBV30; d_gene: -; abundance: -; j_gene: TRBJ1-5; CDR3aa: CAWGESSNQPQHF; CDR3nt: TGTGCCTGGGGCGAGAGTAGCAATCAGCCCCAGCATTTT
v_gene: TRBV28; d_gene: -; abundance: few; j_gene: TRBJ2-5; CDR3aa: CASSLPPGVQETQYF; CDR3nt: TGTGCCAGCAGTTTACCCCCAGGGGTCCAAGAGACCCAGTACTTC
v_gene: TRBV28; d_gene: TRBD1; abundance: -; j_gene: TRBJ2-1; CDR3aa: CASSLPGQGYNEQFF; CDR3nt: TGTGCCAGCAGTTTACCGGGACAGGGGTACAATGAGCAGTTCTTC
v_gene: TRBV11-3; d_gene: -; abundance: few; j_gene: TRBJ2-1; CDR3aa: CASSPPPGAAGNEQFF; CDR3nt: TGTGCCAGCAGCCCCCCGCCGGGGGCGGCAGGGAATGAGCAGTTCTTC
v_gene: TRBV1; d_gene: -; abundance: few; j_gene: TRBJ1-5; CDR3aa: CASSQGVEGRPQHF; CDR3nt: TGCGCCAGCAGCCAAGGGGTGGAAGGACGGCCCCAGCATTTT
v_gene: TRBV11-3; d_gene: -; abundance: medium-sized; j_gene: TRBJ1-1; CDR3aa: CASSSLLGYTEAFF; CDR3nt: TGTGCCAGCAGCTCCCTGTTGGGGTACACTGAAGCTTTCTTT
v_gene: TRBV6-8; d_gene: -; abundance: few; j_gene: TRBJ1-2; CDR3aa: CASSYSAGAYGYTF; CDR3nt: TGTGCCAGCAGTTATAGCGCAGGGGCCTATGGCTACACCTTC
v_gene: TRBV19; d_gene: -; abundance: once; j_gene: TRBJ2-6; CDR3aa: CASSIGSGANVLTF; CDR3nt: TGTGCCAGTAGTATAGGGTCTGGGGCCAACGTCCTGACTTTC
v_gene: TRBV29-1; d_gene: TRBD2; abundance: medium-sized; j_gene: TRBJ2-1; CDR3aa: CSVELREAGYNEQFF; CDR3nt: TGCAGCGTTGAATTGCGGGAGGCCGGTTACAATGAGCAGTTCTTC
v_gene: TRBV6-8; d_gene: -; abundance: medium-sized; j_gene: TRBJ2-7; CDR3aa: CASSQGSYEQYF; CDR3nt: TGTGCCAGCAGCCAGGGGTCCTACGAGCAGTACTTC
v_gene: TRBV14; d_gene: -; abundance: -; j_gene: TRBJ2-6; CDR3aa: CASSQDQGTRTAHSGANVLTF; CDR3nt: TGTGCCAGCAGCCAAGATCAGGGCACCCGGACAGCGCACTCTGGGGCCAACGTCCTGACTTTC
v_gene: TRBV11-3; d_gene: -; abundance: -; j_gene: TRBJ2-2; CDR3aa: CASSSLATKNTGELFF; CDR3nt: TGTGCCAGCAGCTCGCTAGCGACCAAAAACACCGGGGAGCTGTTTTTT
v_gene: TRBV6-8; d_gene: -; abundance: -; j_gene: TRBJ2-1; CDR3aa: CASNPSRGGEQFF; CDR3nt: TGTGCCAGCAACCCTAGCAGGGGTGGTGAGCAGTTCTTC
v_gene: TRBV6-8; d_gene: -; abundance: medium-sized; j_gene: TRBJ1-2; CDR3aa: CAISVKAGGENYGYTF; CDR3nt: TGTGCCATCAGTGTTAAGGCGGGGGGCGAGAACTATGGCTACACCTTC
v_gene: TRBV6-8; d_gene: -; abundance: -; j_gene: TRBJ1-3; CDR3aa: CAITSASGNTIYF; CDR3nt: TGTGCCATCACTTCCGCCTCTGGAAACACCATATATTTT
v_gene: TRBV11-3; d_gene: -; abundance: few; j_gene: TRBJ1-1; CDR3aa: CASSSRQEGHYTEAFF; CDR3nt: TGTGCCAGCAGCTCTCGACAGGAGGGTCATTACACTGAAGCTTTCTTT
v_gene: TRBV9; d_gene: -; abundance: few; j_gene: TRBJ2-3; CDR3aa: CASGGLLQGDTQYF; CDR3nt: TGTGCCAGTGGGGGTCTTCTTCAGGGAGATACGCAGTATTTT
v_gene: TRBV19; d_gene: -; abundance: -; j_gene: TRBJ2-2; CDR3aa: CASIRGGANTGELFF; CDR3nt: TGTGCCAGTATTAGGGGCGGCGCGAACACCGGGGAGCTGTTTTTT
v_gene: TRBV28; d_gene: TRBD1; abundance: -; j_gene: TRBJ2-1; CDR3aa: CASSSYGTGSYNEQFF; CDR3nt: TGTGCCAGCAGTTCTTACGGGACAGGGTCCTACAATGAGCAGTTCTTC
v_gene: TRBV10-3; d_gene: TRBD1; abundance: -; j_gene: TRBJ2-1; CDR3aa: CAISEEGQGLMASAYNEQFF; CDR3nt: TGTGCCATCAGTGAGGAGGGACAGGGGCTAATGGCTAGCGCTTACAATGAGCAGTTCTTC
v_gene: TRBV19; d_gene: TRBD1; abundance: -; j_gene: TRBJ2-1; CDR3aa: CASSLRDRGFNEQFF; CDR3nt: TGTGCCAGTAGTCTCCGGGACAGGGGTTTCAATGAGCAGTTCTTC
v_gene: TRBV14; d_gene: -; abundance: few; j_gene: TRBJ1-3; CDR3aa: CASSDGRSGNTIYF; CDR3nt: TGTGCCAGCAGCGACGGCCGATCTGGAAACACCATATATTTT
v_gene: TRBV29-1; d_gene: -; abundance: once; j_gene: TRBJ1-2; CDR3aa: CSATPDSYGYTF; CDR3nt: TGCAGCGCCACACCCGATAGCTATGGCTACACCTTC
v_gene: TRBV19; d_gene: -; abundance: few; j_gene: TRBJ2-3; CDR3aa: CASSMGTDTQYF; CDR3nt: TGTGCCAGTAGTATGGGCACAGATACGCAGTATTTT
v_gene: TRBV29-1; d_gene: -; abundance: -; j_gene: TRBJ2-3; CDR3aa: CSVERGAARDTQYF; CDR3nt: TGCAGCGTTGAACGGGGGGCCGCGAGGGATACGCAGTATTTT
v_gene: TRBV9; d_gene: -; abundance: few; j_gene: TRBJ1-4; CDR3aa: CASSTHGGATNEKLFF; CDR3nt: TGTGCCAGCAGCACCCACGGGGGAGCAACTAATGAAAAACTGTTTTTT